This T cell receptor beta chain was identified during a study of CD8+CD57+ T cells in acquired aplastic anemia. Trimming left V 0 bases short and J 9 bases short, with 24 bases between. The CDR3 length is 17 residues. CDR1 and CDR2 from the germline V gene are LGHNA and YSLEER. Patients chosen for sequencing had CD8+CD57+ cells that had expanded, as shown by flow cytometry. Genomic DNA served as template for TCR beta VDJ and CDR3 profiling. TCRdb re-derived calls from the reads in MiXCR, one entry per CDR3 protein. The sample shows 200,000 to 250,000 distinct CDR3 sequences, more than 45% of them seen only once.

The specimen sequenced was sorted CD4+, CD8+, or CD8+CD57+ T cells (not recorded which) from PBMCs. This rearrangement joins TRBV4-3 to TRBJ2-7; D is possibly TRBD2 (7 bases). The origin of this receptor is a human donor with aplastic anemia. The CDR3 DNA follows: TGCGCCAGCAGCCAAGATAAGGGGGGGTGGTTCGCTACCGGGCAGTACTTC. It encodes CASSQDKGGWFATGQYF.